Detailed here is one T cell receptor beta chain. Its antigen is not known. The data belong to a study of OX40 agonist ivuxolimab in advanced cancers. Study overall: Under the entry rules, prior anti-PD-1, anti-PD-L1 or anti-CTLA-4 therapy was allowed, and roughly 43% had some. Three patients, one with hepatocellular carcinoma and two with cutaneous melanoma, responded partially. Study-wide results and caveats: Researchers did not determine the expanded peripheral T cells' antigen specificity.

Some clones are missing from TCRdb's copy, which holds only in-frame ones; the method was immunoSEQ multiplex PCR. The profile shows approximately 83,000 clones, 81% of them singletons. This sequence originates from an adult with an advanced solid tumor such as melanoma, head and neck, liver or kidney cancer. The input for sequencing was CD4+ or CD8+ T cells sorted from blood, taken in a trial of the OX40 agonist ivuxolimab.

CDR3 DNA: TGTGCCAGCAGCAAGGGGCTGGGGACTGTCACAGATACGCAGTATTTT. Translation gives CASSKGLGTVTDTQYF. This chain connects TRBV21-1 to TRBJ2-3; TRBD2 is the table's D call and was not checked against the DNA. TRBV21-1 is listed as a pseudogene. The CDR3 contains 16 residues.